This note documents a single TCR beta chain sequence. Its antigen is undetermined. Trimming took 1 base from V and 4 from J, leaving 5 bases between them. The CDR3 has 12 residues. CDR1 is SGHDN, CDR2 FVKESK, per germline. The data originate from a study of CD8 T cells in Susac syndrome. Study-wide results and caveats: The study conceded that relatively few individuals underwent its TCR sequencing and HLA analysis. The authors found 15 to 20 Susac-specific public clones in total CD8+ repertoires and several in CD8+ TEMRA repertoires.

Random hexamers were used to reverse transcribe the RNA input (roughly 0.5 to 1 ug). TCRdb ran MiXCR on the immunoSEQ multiplex PCR reads and lists one entry per CDR3 protein. The sample consists of under 95,000 distinct CDR3 sequences, 85% to 95% of them appearing once. The chain recombines TRBV14 with TRBJ2-7; D call uncertain. This TCR was sampled from a human donor with Susac syndrome. The sample taken for sequencing was CD8+ T cells from PBMCs. The CDR3 loop reads CASSQGGYEQYF. DNA of the CDR3: TGTGCCAGCAGCCAAGGGGGTTACGAGCAGTACTTC. Variable domain in full (rest from reference TRBV14 and TRBJ2-7): EAGVTQFPSHSVIEKGQTVTLRCDPISGHDNLYWYRRVMGKEIKFLLHFVKESKQDESGMPNNRFLAERTGGTYSTLKVQPAELEDSGVYFCASSQGGYEQYFGPGTRLTVT.